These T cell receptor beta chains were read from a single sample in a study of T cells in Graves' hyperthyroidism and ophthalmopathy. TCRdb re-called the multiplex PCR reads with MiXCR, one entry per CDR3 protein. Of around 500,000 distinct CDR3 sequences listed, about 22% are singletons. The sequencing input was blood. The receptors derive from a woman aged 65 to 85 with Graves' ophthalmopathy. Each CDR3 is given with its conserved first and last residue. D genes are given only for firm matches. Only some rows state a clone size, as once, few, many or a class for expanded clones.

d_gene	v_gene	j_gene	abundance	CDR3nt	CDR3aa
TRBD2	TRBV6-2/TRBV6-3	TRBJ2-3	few	TGTGCCAGCAGTTACTCGGGTGGAGGCGGGGGGCCCACAGATACGCAGTATTTT	CASSYSGGGGGPTDTQYF
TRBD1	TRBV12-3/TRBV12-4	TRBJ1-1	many	TGTGCCAGCAGCCACCCAGGGGGGTTGACTGAAGCTTTCTTT	CASSHPGGLTEAFF
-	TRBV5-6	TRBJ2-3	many	TGTGCCAGCAGCTCCGGGGGAAGGGATACGCAGTATTTT	CASSSGGRDTQYF
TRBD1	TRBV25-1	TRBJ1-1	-	TGTGCCAGCAGTAGCTGGGACAGGGGGAAGAACACTGAAGCTTTCTTT	CASSSWDRGKNTEAFF
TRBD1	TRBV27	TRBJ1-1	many	TGTGCCAGCAGTTTAAGGCAGACAGGGAGCGAAGCTTTCTTT	CASSLRQTGSEAFF
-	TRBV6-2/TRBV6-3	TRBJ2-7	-	TGTGCCAGCCGTCCAGCGAGCTCCTACGAGCAGTACTTC	CASRPASSYEQYF
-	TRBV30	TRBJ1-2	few	TGTGCCTGGAGTGAAGGGTTTTTAGGTGGCTACACCTTC	CAWSEGFLGGYTF
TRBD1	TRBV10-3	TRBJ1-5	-	TGTGCCATCGCAGTGGCAGGGGGTGGCAATCAGCCCCAGCATTTT	CAIAVAGGGNQPQHF
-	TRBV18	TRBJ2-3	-	TGTGCCAGCTCACCAGGAATAGCCTTAAGCGATACGCAGTATTTT	CASSPGIALSDTQYF
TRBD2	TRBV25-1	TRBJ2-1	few	TGTGCCAGCAGTGAATTAGATAGCGGGAGGTACAATGAGCAGTTCTTC	CASSELDSGRYNEQFF
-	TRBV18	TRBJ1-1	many	TGTGCCAGCTCACCTCTGCAGAACACTGAAGCTTTCTTT	CASSPLQNTEAFF
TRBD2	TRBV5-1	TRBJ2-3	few	TGCGCCAGCAGCTTACCACTAGCGGGAGTACGAGATACGCAGTATTTT	CASSLPLAGVRDTQYF
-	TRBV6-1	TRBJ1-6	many	TGTGCCAGCAGGGGAGGCGATTCACCCCTCCACTTT	CASRGGDSPLHF
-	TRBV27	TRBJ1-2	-	TGTGCCAGCAGTTTATCCAGTTTAGCGCGCCCCTATGGCTACACCTTC	CASSLSSLARPYGYTF
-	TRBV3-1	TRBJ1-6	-	TGTGCCAGCAGCCGTCGGGGGAGCTCCTATAATTCACCCCTCCACTTT	CASSRRGSSYNSPLHF
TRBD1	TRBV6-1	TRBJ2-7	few	TGTGCCAGCAGTGAAGGAGCTCCAGGGGGCGCGGGGCAGTACTTC	CASSEGAPGGAGQYF
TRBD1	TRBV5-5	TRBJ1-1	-	TGTGCCAGCAGCTTGCATTCCGGACAGGTGGTTGTTGAAGCTTTCTTT	CASSLHSGQVVVEAFF
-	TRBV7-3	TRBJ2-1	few	TGTGCCAGCAGCTTAACTAGCGTAGATGAGCAGTTCTTC	CASSLTSVDEQFF
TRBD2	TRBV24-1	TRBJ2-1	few	TGTGCCACCAGTGACCCCGCCGATCCTAGCGGAGAGCAGTTCTTC	CATSDPADPSGEQFF
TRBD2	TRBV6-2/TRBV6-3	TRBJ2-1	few	TGTGCCAGCAGCCCGGGACTAGCGGGTTATGAGCAGTTCTTC	CASSPGLAGYEQFF
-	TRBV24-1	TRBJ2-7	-	TGTGCCACCAGTGATTTAGGCCGGAGGGGTTACGAGCAGTACTTC	CATSDLGRRGYEQYF
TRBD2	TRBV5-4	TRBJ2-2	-	TGTGCCAGCAGTCCGGATAGCGGGAAAATTATCACCGGGGAGCTGTTTTTT	CASSPDSGKIITGELFF
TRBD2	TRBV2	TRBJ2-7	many	TGTGCCAGCAGTGACGACTCGGGACTAGCGGGAGACGAGCAGTACTTC	CASSDDSGLAGDEQYF
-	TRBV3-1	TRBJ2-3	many	TGTGCCAGCGGGAGTCCCTCAGATACGCAGTATTTT	CASGSPSDTQYF
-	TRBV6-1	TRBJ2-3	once	TGTGCCATCAGTGACCGGACAGAGGGCACAGATACGCAGTATTTT	CAISDRTEGTDTQYF
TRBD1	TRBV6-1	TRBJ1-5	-	TGTGCCAGCAGTTGGGACAGGGGTGGACAGCCCCAGCATTTT	CASSWDRGGQPQHF
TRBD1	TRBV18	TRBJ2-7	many	TGTGCCAGCAGTCCAGGGGGCTACGAGCAGTACTTC	CASSPGGYEQYF
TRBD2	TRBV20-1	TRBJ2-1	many	TGCAGTGCTACGGGACTAGCGGGACCTAATGAGCAGTTCTTC	CSATGLAGPNEQFF
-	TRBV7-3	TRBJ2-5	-	TGTGCCAGCAGCTTGGGTGGGGCGGGGGAGACCCAGTACTTC	CASSLGGAGETQYF
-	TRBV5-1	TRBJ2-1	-	TGCGCCAGCAGCTTGGACAGGGTTCCGAACAATGAGCAGTTCTTC	CASSLDRVPNNEQFF
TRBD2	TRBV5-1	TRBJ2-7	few	TGCGCCAGCAGCTTGGCCAGGCGGGGGGGCTGGTACGAGCAGTACTTC	CASSLARRGGWYEQYF